This T cell receptor (beta chain) was documented in a study of T cells expressing NK-cell markers. TCRdb re-called the 5' RACE reads and catalogs CDR3 proteins one per entry, DNA excluded. The sample totals 500,000 to 600,000 distinct CDR3 sequences. The CDR3 covers 11 residues. Germline CDR1 and CDR2: SNHLY and FYNNEI. Sequences were obtained from blood T cells: a sorted CD56 or NKG2C T cell subset, CD4+ or CD8+ T cells, or bulk PBMC T cells (not recorded which). This sequence originates from a man younger than 35 in good health. The chain is built from TRBV2 and TRBJ2-2. The CDR3 spells CATLLVGELFF. Complete variable domain (other parts from reference TRBV2 and TRBJ2-2): EPEVTQTPSHQVTQMGQEVILRCVPISNHLYFYWYRQILGQKVEFLVSFYNNEISEKSEIFDDQFSVERPDGSNFTLKIRSTKLEDSAMYFCATLLVGELFFGEGSRLTVL.